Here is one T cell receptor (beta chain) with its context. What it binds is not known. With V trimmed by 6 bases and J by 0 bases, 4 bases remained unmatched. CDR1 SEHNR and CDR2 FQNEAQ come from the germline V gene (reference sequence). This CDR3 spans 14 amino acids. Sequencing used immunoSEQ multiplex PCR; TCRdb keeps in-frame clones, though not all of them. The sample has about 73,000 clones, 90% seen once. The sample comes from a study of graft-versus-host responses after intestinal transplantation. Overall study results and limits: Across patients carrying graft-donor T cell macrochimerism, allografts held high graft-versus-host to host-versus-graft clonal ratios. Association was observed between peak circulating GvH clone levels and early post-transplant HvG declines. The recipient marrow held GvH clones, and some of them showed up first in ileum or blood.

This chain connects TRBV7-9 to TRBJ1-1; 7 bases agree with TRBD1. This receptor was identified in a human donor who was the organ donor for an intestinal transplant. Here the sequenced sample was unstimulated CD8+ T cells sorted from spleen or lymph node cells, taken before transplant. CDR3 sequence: CASRTGQMNTEAFF. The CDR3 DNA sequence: TGTGCCAGCAGGACGGGACAGATGAACACTGAAGCTTTCTTT.